Sequencing of this T cell receptor beta chain was carried out in a study of response to subunit inactivated influenza vaccine. This clonotype was observed many times. TCRdb processed the RT-PCR reads anew with MiXCR; each CDR3 protein has one entry. Of about 300,000 distinct CDR3 sequences in the sample, roughly 22% were seen once. CDR1 is WSHSY, CDR2 SAAADI, per germline. After removal of 0 bases from V and 4 bases from J, the junction contained 3 bases not matched to a gene. The CDR3 sequence is 15 residues long. The clonotype was recovered from a man between 50 and 69 years old who received an inactivated influenza vaccine. This sample comprised PBMCs from blood, obtained approximately 20 months after vaccination. The chain employs TRBV10-2 and TRBJ1-5; 7 bases agree with TRBD1. For the CDR3, the DNA is TGCGCCAGCAGTGAGTCAGGGACAGCTAATCAGCCCCAGCATTTT. Translation: CASSESGTANQPQHF.